This T cell receptor (beta chain) stems from a study of tumor T cells in aggressive B-cell lymphoma. The CDR3 runs 13 residues. Germline-derived CDR1 and CDR2 are KGHSH and LQKENI. Libraries were prepared by immunoSEQ multiplex PCR; TCRdb keeps only in-frame clonotypes and omits some of them. Of approximately 12,000 clones detected, around 91% appear once; the ten largest clones hold 2% to 2.5%. The J gene is TRBJ2-5, the V gene TRBV18; maybe TRBD1 (6 bases). The J call may be in error: the DNA end matches TRBJ2-7 better. The TCR sequence derives from an adult with diffuse large B cell lymphoma. Material for sequencing was tumor tissue. This CDR3 reads CASSPQQGDEQYF. CDR3 nucleotides: TGTGCCAGCTCACCACAACAGGGAGACGAGCAGTACTTC.